This TCR beta chain was observed in a study of blood T cells in healthy people across ages (dated by TCRdb to the mid-2010s). Study-level background: In model experiments, roughly one uniquely barcoded TCR beta cDNA molecule per two T cells was captured by template switching. To avoid experimental bias, donors of different ages were spread randomly across the sequencing lanes. Age-related changes in TCR beta repertoire diversity were measured in the study by deep sequencing normalized with unique cDNA molecular identifiers. The donors were split into four age groups: young (average about 15 years), middle-aged (39), aged (over 55) and long-lived (roughly 77). Using the same blood draw, the study looked at two additional independent replicas of 1 million unique cDNA reads for two donors, one aged 18 to 30 and the other aged 80 or older.

Results the study describes overall, beyond this receptor: Donor CMV infection status was unknown, potentially confounding age-related changes in expanded clonotypes. Observed TCR beta diversity per million T cells fell roughly linearly with age, and a significant reduction was already apparent by age around 39. Total diversity estimates from one million sequenced T cells were considered lower bounds and underestimates. Observed TCR beta diversity correlated strongly with the percentage of naive T cells measured by flow cytometry. Bulk unsorted PBMC profiling prevented conclusive comparison of naive and antigen-experienced compartments. Compared with the aged group, the long-lived group had more naive CD4+ T cells, fewer expanded clones and increased TCR diversity, suggesting age selection.

The roughly 39 donors, aged about 6 to 90 years, were systemically healthy Caucasian individuals from Russia. Each donor gave about 9.8 milliliters of peripheral blood, drawn into EDTA-treated Vacutainer tubes. Ficoll-Paque density-gradient centrifugation was used to isolate PBMCs, with at least 7 million per sample. Total RNA was extracted from PBMCs with Trizol reagent, with at least 6 micrograms obtained per sample. For every donor, flow cytometry on a PBMC aliquot measured the percentage of naive CD45RAhigh/CD27high T cells. Receptor amplification or capture employed 5' RACE. The listed sequencing device is Illumina HiSeq 2500. The second PCR ran for roughly 7 to 11 cycles and used a J-beta primer mix along with a sample-barcoded 5' primer. A template-switch 5' adaptor carrying 12 random nucleotides introduced a unique molecular identifier onto each TCR beta cDNA molecule. Each sample yielded at least 2.5 million CDR3-containing paired-end reads. First-strand cDNA was synthesized from all RNA with the Mint cDNA synthesis kit, primed by a TRBC-specific oligonucleotide. Following uracil-DNA glycosylase treatment, a first 18-cycle PCR with universal primers M1SS and BC2_uni_R was performed on all cDNA. The original pipeline was this. For normalization, 1 million high-quality reads, each with a distinct molecular identifier, were randomly selected from each sample. Instead of being binned into consensus sequences, reads that shared molecular identifiers were thrown out. MiTCR, set to a Q25 quality threshold and the strictest error-elimination algorithm, was used for CDR3 identification, clonotype clustering and error correction. A nonparametric unseen species model using Euler transformation provided a lower-bound estimate of total TCR beta diversity. The public reads were quality trimmed at Q25 with fastp and then assembled into clones with MiXCR by TCRdb, keeping productive beta chains. CDR3 protein sequences are deduplicated, and each keeps its most common genes and DNA. The V and J calls and clone size are TCRdb's, not the authors'. The sample profile shows around 800,000 distinct CDR3 sequences; approximately 44% of them were found once. The biggest ten clones account for around 21% of the sample.

A note on this clonotype: Its recognized antigen is unknown. The input lacks base qualities; no much larger clone sits a single base away.

The sample was blood. This TCR came from a man aged 60 to 69 in good health.

This receptor carries the CDR3 CSARDRTTNYGYTF. The sequence in DNA is TGCAGTGCCCGGGACAGGACCACTAACTATGGCTACACCTTC. This receptor chain uses TRBV20-1 and TRBJ1-2, and TRBD1 matches 8 of the central bases. The CDR3 runs 14 residues from the cysteine to the phenylalanine. Only CDR3 DNA remains: 42 bases, in frame from the first base. Sequences DFQATT (CDR1) and SNEGSKA (CDR2) are obtained from the germline V gene (reference sequence). V is cut back by 6 bases and J by 0 bases, with 6 bases in the junction unmatched.